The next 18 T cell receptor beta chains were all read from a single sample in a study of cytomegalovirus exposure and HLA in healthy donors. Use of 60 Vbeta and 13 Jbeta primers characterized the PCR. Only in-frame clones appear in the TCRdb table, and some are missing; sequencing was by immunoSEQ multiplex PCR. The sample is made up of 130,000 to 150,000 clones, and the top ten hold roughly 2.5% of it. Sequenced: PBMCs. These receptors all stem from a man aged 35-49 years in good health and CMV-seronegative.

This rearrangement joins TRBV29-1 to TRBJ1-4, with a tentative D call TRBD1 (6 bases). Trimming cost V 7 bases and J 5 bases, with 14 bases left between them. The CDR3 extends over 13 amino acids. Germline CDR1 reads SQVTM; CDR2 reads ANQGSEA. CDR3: CSAQDRRNEKLFF. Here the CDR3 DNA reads TGCAGCGCACAGGACAGAAGAAATGAAAAACTGTTTTTT.

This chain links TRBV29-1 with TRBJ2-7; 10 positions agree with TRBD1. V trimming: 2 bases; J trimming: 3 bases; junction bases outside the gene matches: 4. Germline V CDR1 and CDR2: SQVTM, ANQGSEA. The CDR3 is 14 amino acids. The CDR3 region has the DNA TGCAGCGTTGAACTAGGGACAGGGGACTACGAGCAGTACTTC. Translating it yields CSVELGTGDYEQYF.

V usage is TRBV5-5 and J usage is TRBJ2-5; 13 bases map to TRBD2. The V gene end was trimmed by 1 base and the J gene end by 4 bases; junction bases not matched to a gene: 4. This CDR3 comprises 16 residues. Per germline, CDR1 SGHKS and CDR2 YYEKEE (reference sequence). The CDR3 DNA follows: TGTGCCAGCAGCTTGACTAGCGGGGGGGTAGGAGAGACCCAGTACTTC. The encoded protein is CASSLTSGGVGETQYF.

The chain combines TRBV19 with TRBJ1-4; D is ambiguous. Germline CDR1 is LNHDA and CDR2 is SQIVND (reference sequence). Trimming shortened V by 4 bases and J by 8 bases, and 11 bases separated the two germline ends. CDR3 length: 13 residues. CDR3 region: CASSKRPTEKLFF. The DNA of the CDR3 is TGTGCCAGTAGTAAGAGACCGACAGAAAAACTGTTTTTT.

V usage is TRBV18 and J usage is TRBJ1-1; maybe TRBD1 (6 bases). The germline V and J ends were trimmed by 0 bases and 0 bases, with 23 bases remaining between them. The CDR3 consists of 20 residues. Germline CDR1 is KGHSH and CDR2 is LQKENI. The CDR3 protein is CASSPPTKGGQKIVNTEAFF. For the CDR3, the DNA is TGTGCCAGCTCACCACCGACTAAGGGGGGGCAGAAGATCGTGAACACTGAAGCTTTCTTT. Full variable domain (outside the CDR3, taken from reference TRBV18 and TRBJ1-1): NAGVMQNPRHLVRRRGQEARLRCSPMKGHSHVYWYRQLPEEGLKFMVYLQKENIIDESGMPKERFSAEFPKEGPSILRIQQVVRGDSAAYFCASSPPTKGGQKIVNTEAFFGQGTRLTVV.

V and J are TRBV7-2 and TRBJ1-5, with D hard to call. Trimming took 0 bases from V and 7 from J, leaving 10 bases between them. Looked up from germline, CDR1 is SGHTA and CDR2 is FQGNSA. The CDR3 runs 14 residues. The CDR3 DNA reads TGTGCCAGCAGCTTAGCGACCCCGGGGCAGCCCCAGCATTTT. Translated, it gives CASSLATPGQPQHF. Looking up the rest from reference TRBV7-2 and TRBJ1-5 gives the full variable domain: GAGVSQSPSNKVTEKGKDVELRCDPISGHTALYWYRQSLGQGLEFLIYFQGNSAPDKSGLPSDRFSAERTGGSVSTLTIQRTQQEDSAVYLCASSLATPGQPQHFGDGTRLSIL.

In DNA form, the CDR3 reads TGTGCCAGCAGAGAATCCGGGACAGGATTCGACGAGCAGTACTTC. Translated, it gives CASRESGTGFDEQYF. The rearrangement joins TRBV2 to TRBJ2-7, with 8 bases identical to TRBD1. Germline assignment: CDR1 SNHLY and CDR2 FYNNEI. The ends lost 6 bases at V and 5 bases at J; junction bases unmatched: 12. The CDR3 totals 15 residues.

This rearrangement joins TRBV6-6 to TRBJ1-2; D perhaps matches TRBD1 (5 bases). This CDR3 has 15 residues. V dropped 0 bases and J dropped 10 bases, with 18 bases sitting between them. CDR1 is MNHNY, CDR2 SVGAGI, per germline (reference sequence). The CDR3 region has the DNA TGTGCCAGCAGTTACTCTCGAGACAGCAAGTCTCTCTACACCTTC. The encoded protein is CASSYSRDSKSLYTF.

CDR3 in amino acids: CASSLDFMGRGHGYTF. The CDR3 DNA follows: TGTGCCAGCAGCTTAGACTTTATGGGCAGGGGGCATGGCTACACCTTC. The V and J genes are TRBV11-2 and TRBJ1-2, with 8 bases matching TRBD1. The V segment lost 0 bases and the J segment 6 bases; nucleotides outside the gene matches: 9. Germline V gene data show CDR1 as SGHAT and CDR2 as FQNNGV. The CDR3 loop spans 16 amino acids.

The CDR3 reads CASSQGLAQPGELFF. For the CDR3, the DNA is TGTGCCAGCAGCCAGGGACTAGCTCAGCCCGGGGAGCTGTTTTTT. The chain carries TRBV11-3 and TRBJ2-2; TRBD2 aligns across 9 bases. There are 15 residues in the CDR3. CDR1 SGHNT and CDR2 YENEEA come from the germline V gene. V shed 5 bases and J 6 bases; nucleotides not matched to a gene: 7.

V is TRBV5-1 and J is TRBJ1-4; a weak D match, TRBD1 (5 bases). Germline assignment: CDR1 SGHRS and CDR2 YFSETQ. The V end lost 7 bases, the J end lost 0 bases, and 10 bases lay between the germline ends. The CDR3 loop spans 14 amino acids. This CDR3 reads CASRTLPTNEKLFF. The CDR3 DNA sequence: TGCGCCAGCCGGACACTTCCAACTAATGAAAAACTGTTTTTT.

CDR3 sequence (DNA): TGTGCCAGCAGCTTAGCAGGGGGCGAAGAGACCCAGTACTTC. Its protein product is CASSLAGGEETQYF. The rearrangement joins TRBV7-9 to TRBJ2-5; TRBD1 matches at 7 bases. This CDR3 region has 14 residues. The V segment lost 0 bases and the J segment 3 bases; nucleotides outside the gene matches: 1. Per germline, CDR1 SEHNR and CDR2 FQNEAQ (reference sequence).

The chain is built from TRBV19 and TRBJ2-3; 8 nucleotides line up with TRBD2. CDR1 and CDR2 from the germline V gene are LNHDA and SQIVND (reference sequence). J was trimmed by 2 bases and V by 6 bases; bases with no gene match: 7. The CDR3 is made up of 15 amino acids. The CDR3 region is CASSRSGDLTDTQYF. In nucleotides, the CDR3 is TGTGCCAGTAGCCGTAGCGGGGACCTCACAGATACGCAGTATTTT.

CDR3 bases: TGTGCCAGCAGCTTGGTACAGGGTGTGATAGGAGAGACCCAGTACTTC. Its translation is CASSLVQGVIGETQYF. The chain carries TRBV5-6 and TRBJ2-5; weak D call: TRBD1 (6 bases). Germline CDR1 SGHDT, CDR2 YYEEEE. Trimming cost V 0 bases and J 4 bases, with 16 bases left between them. The CDR3 sequence is 16 residues long.

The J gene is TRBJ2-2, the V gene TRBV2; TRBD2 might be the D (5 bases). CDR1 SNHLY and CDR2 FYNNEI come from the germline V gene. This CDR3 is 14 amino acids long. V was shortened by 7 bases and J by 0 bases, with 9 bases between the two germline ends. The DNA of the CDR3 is TGTGCCAGCACGGGGAGTACGAACACCGGGGAGCTGTTTTTT. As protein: CASTGSTNTGELFF.

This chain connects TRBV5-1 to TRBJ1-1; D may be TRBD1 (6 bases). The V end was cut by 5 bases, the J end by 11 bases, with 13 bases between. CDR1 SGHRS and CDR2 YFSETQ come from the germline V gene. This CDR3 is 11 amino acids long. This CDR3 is CASSTGSRAFF. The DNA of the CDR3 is TGCGCCAGCAGTACAGGGAGTCGGGCTTTCTTT.

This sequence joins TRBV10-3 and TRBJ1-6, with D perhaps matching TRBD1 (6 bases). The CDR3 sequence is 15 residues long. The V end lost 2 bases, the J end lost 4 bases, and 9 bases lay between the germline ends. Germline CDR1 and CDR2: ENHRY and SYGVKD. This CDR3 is CAISEAQGYNSPLHF. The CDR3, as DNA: TGTGCCATCAGTGAGGCCCAGGGGTATAATTCACCCCTCCACTTT.

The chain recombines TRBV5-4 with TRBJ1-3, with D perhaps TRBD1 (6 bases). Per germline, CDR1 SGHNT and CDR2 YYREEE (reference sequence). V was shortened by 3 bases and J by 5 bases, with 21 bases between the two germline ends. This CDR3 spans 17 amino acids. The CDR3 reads CASSSPGAALERNTIYF. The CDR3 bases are TGTGCCAGCAGCTCCCCAGGGGCCGCACTGGAGCGAAACACCATATATTTT.